The clone carrying this T cell receptor (beta chain) was counted between two and nine times. Germline trimming cut 4 bases from V and 6 bases from J; bases unmatched to any gene: 1. The CDR3 extends over 13 amino acids. Germline-derived CDR1 and CDR2 are MRHNA and SNTAGT. These data come from a study of T-cell memory formation after mild COVID-19. At the level of the study: Clusters of TCRs were largely donor specific.

TCRdb itself ran the 5' RACE reads through MiXCR, one entry per CDR3 protein. The table lists a few hundred thousand distinct CDR3 sequences, more than 20% of them singletons. The TCR sequence derives from an adult woman who had mild COVID-19 (a few samples of this study predate the infection). Cell type and time point are not known. Sequencing was done on a sample of PBMCs or a T cell subset sorted from them (not recorded which). V and J are TRBV6-4 and TRBJ2-4; 9 bases align to TRBD2. CDR3 sequence: CASSVLAGNIQYF. DNA for the CDR3: TGTGCCAGCAGTGTACTAGCGGGAAACATTCAGTACTTC.